These T cell receptor beta chains were read from a single sample in a study of Ad26.COV2.S vaccination and SARS-CoV-2 variants. Assay: immunoSEQ multiplex PCR; the TCRdb copy retains only in-frame clones and omits some. The data hold around 450,000 clones, with roughly 90% observed a single time. The specimen comprised peripheral blood, sampled in a trial of Ad26.COV2.S vaccine versus placebo. These receptors were collected from a person aged 18 to 59 who received the Ad26.COV2.S COVID-19 vaccine or a placebo. The CDR3 runs from the conserved cysteine through the conserved F or W. D genes are given only for firm matches. Clone size, where shown, is once, few, many, or a class for clones that have expanded.

TRBJ2-3,13,NA,TRBD2,TRBV19,TGTGCCAGTAGTATCACTAGCGTAGATACGCAGTATTTT,CASSITSVDTQYF
TRBJ2-5,14,NA,TRBD1,TRBV5-4,TGTGCCAGCAGCTCAGGACAGGGCCAAGAGACCCAGTACTTC,CASSSGQGQETQYF
TRBJ2-7,15,NA,NA,TRBV29-1,TGCAGCGTTGAAGGGGCAGGGAAGACGGCCTACGAGCAGTACTTC,CSVEGAGKTAYEQYF
TRBJ1-5,14,NA,NA,TRBV19,TGTGCCAGTAGTGTATTAACTGGCAATCAGCCCCAGCATTTT,CASSVLTGNQPQHF
TRBJ2-1,13,few,NA,TRBV14,TGTGCCAGCAGCCCCTTTAGGTACAATGAGCAGTTCTTC,CASSPFRYNEQFF
TRBJ1-3,13,few,NA,TRBV29-1,TGCAGCGTGGAGACCTACTCTGGAAACACCATATATTTT,CSVETYSGNTIYF
TRBJ1-5,18,NA,TRBD1,TRBV19,TGTGCCAGTAGTCTCTCAGGGGAGGGGGCGGCTCGCCGGGGGACCCAGCATTTT,CASSLSGEGAARRGTQHF
TRBJ1-1,15,NA,NA,TRBV5-8,TGTGCCAGCAGCCCCCTTGCAGGGTCGAACACTGAAGCTTTCTTT,CASSPLAGSNTEAFF
TRBJ1-2,16,NA,NA,TRBV7-6,TGTGCCAGCAGCCCCTCCCCGGCGGGGGGTAACTATGGCTACACCTTC,CASSPSPAGGNYGYTF
TRBJ1-1,14,NA,NA,TRBV4-3,TGCGCCAGCAGCCAAGACAGCCAGAACACTGAAGCTTTCTTT,CASSQDSQNTEAFF
TRBJ2-2,14,NA,NA,TRBV19,TGTGCCAGTAGTATTAGGGGGAACACCGGGGAGCTGTTTTTT,CASSIRGNTGELFF
TRBJ2-1,15,NA,TRBD2,TRBV28,TGTGCCAGCAGTTTAATAGCGGGGGCAAACAATGAGCAGTTCTTC,CASSLIAGANNEQFF
TRBJ1-1,14,NA,NA,TRBV10-3,TGTGCCGCCGGCATGGAGCCCATGAACACTGAAGCTTTCTTT,CAAGMEPMNTEAFF
TRBJ2-4,17,NA,TRBD1,TRBV3-1/TRBV3-2,TGTGCCAGCAGCCAGAACGACAGGGGACTAGCCAAAAACATTCAGTACTTC,CASSQNDRGLAKNIQYF
TRBJ2-7,16,NA,TRBD2,TRBV15,TGTGCCACCAGGGCGGGACTAGCGGGAGAATCCTACGAGCAGTACTTC,CATRAGLAGESYEQYF
TRBJ1-2,14,NA,NA,TRBV6-2/TRBV6-3,TGTGCCAGCAGTTTCGAGGACAGAGCCTATGGCTACACCTTC,CASSFEDRAYGYTF
TRBJ1-2,16,NA,TRBD1,TRBV25-1,TGTGCCAGCAGTCCCCCAGGAACAGGGGCTGGCTATGGCTACACCTTC,CASSPPGTGAGYGYTF
TRBJ1-1,12,NA,TRBD1,TRBV29-1,TGCAGCGTGGGACAGTCAAACACTGAAGCTTTCTTT,CSVGQSNTEAFF
TRBJ2-2,17,once,TRBD2,TRBV4-3,TGCGCCAGCAGCCTACGGACTAGCGGAGAGAACACCGGGGAGCTGTTTTTT,CASSLRTSGENTGELFF
TRBJ2-7,15,NA,NA,TRBV6-2/TRBV6-3,TGTGCCAGCAGTTACGGGGTTGAAGCGGCGGGTGAGCAGTACTTC,CASSYGVEAAGEQYF
TRBJ2-1,15,once,TRBD2,TRBV7-2,TGTGCCAGCAGCTTAGATCCTAGCGGAAACAATGAGCAGTTCTTC,CASSLDPSGNNEQFF
TRBJ2-7,15,NA,NA,TRBV15,TGTGCCACCAGCAGAGATTCTAGCGAGGTCGACGAGCAGTACTTC,CATSRDSSEVDEQYF
TRBJ2-1,19,NA,TRBD2,TRBV5-1,TGCGCCAGCAGGAGTATGGCGGGAGGCCTAAAGAGCTCCTACAATGAGCAGTTCTTC,CASRSMAGGLKSSYNEQFF
TRBJ2-7,12,NA,NA,TRBV5-4,TGTGCCAGCAGCTTGGACAGATACGAGCAGTACTTC,CASSLDRYEQYF
TRBJ2-7,14,NA,NA,TRBV20-1,TGCAGTGCTAGTGTGGCGGGGAAGTCCTACGAGCAGTACTTC,CSASVAGKSYEQYF
TRBJ2-7,13,NA,NA,TRBV9,TGTGCCAGCAGCCCCCCTGGGTCCTACGAGCAGTACTTC,CASSPPGSYEQYF
TRBJ1-1,12,NA,NA,TRBV28,TGTGCCAGCAGTTTACGGTACACTGAAGCTTTCTTT,CASSLRYTEAFF
TRBJ2-5,16,NA,TRBD2,TRBV2,TGTGCCAGCAGTGCCTTTGAGGCGGGAGAGAGGGAGACCCAGTACTTC,CASSAFEAGERETQYF
TRBJ2-5,14,NA,NA,TRBV6-2/TRBV6-3,TGTGCCAGCAGTTACTCTGGGCAAAAGCGGTCCCAGTACTTC,CASSYSGQKRSQYF
TRBJ1-4,13,NA,NA,TRBV4-3,TGCGCCAGCAGAGGGGGGGCGGTCGAAAAACTGTTTTTT,CASRGGAVEKLFF
TRBJ2-7,14,NA,NA,TRBV12-5,TGTGCTAGTGGTTCGGACAGCCAAGCCTACGAGCAGTACTTC,CASGSDSQAYEQYF
TRBJ1-4,14,once,NA,TRBV18,TGTGCCAGCTCAATTTCGCCGGGGATTGAAAAACTGTTTTTT,CASSISPGIEKLFF
TRBJ2-7,13,NA,NA,TRBV15,TGTGCCACCAATAGTCCGCCTAGCTACGAGCAGTACTTC,CATNSPPSYEQYF
TRBJ2-5,14,NA,NA,TRBV5-1,TGCGCCAGCAGCTTGGTAGGGATCGGTGAGACCCAGTACTTC,CASSLVGIGETQYF
TRBJ1-1,12,NA,NA,TRBV12-3/TRBV12-4,TGTGCCAGCAGTCGCTCAGGGTTCGAAGCTTTCTTT,CASSRSGFEAFF
TRBJ2-1,14,NA,NA,TRBV5-1,TGCGCCAGCAGCAGCGGGACAGCTAGCGATGAGCAGTTCTTC,CASSSGTASDEQFF
TRBJ2-7,17,NA,TRBD2,TRBV7-9,TGTGCCAGCAGCCCCGGGACTAGCGGGCCCATTGCCTACGAGCAGTACTTC,CASSPGTSGPIAYEQYF
TRBJ2-1,15,NA,TRBD1,TRBV5-1,TGCGCCAGCAGTTCCGGGACAGGGTTTTACAATGAGCAGTTCTTC,CASSSGTGFYNEQFF
TRBJ2-7,15,NA,TRBD2,TRBV6-5,TGTGCCAGCACCGGACCCTGGGAGGGCTTCTACGAGCAGTACTTC,CASTGPWEGFYEQYF
TRBJ2-7,15,NA,TRBD2,TRBV7-9,TGTGCCAGCAGCTCCGGGGGACTAGCGGGAGCCGAGCAGTACTTC,CASSSGGLAGAEQYF
TRBJ2-7,14,NA,NA,TRBV2,TGTGCCAGCAGTGAATCGTATTTCTCCTACGAGCAGTACTTC,CASSESYFSYEQYF
TRBJ2-1,15,NA,NA,TRBV5-4,TGTGCCAGCAGCGCCTCGGAACTAGGTTACAATGAGCAGTTCTTC,CASSASELGYNEQFF
TRBJ2-7,16,NA,TRBD2,TRBV9,TGTGCCAGCAGCGCCACTGGGCTAGCGGGAACCTACGAGCAGTACTTC,CASSATGLAGTYEQYF
TRBJ2-7,13,NA,NA,TRBV25-1,TGTGCCAGCAGTGTTGGTGGGGGATACGAGCAGTACTTC,CASSVGGGYEQYF
TRBJ2-2,14,NA,NA,TRBV3-1/TRBV3-2,TGTGCCAGCAGCCAACAGGGGCGGACCGGGGAGCTGTTTTTT,CASSQQGRTGELFF
TRBJ2-5,14,NA,TRBD2,TRBV6-5,TGTGCCAGCACCTGGGGACTAGCGGGAGAGACCCAGTACTTC,CASTWGLAGETQYF
TRBJ2-1,18,NA,NA,TRBV10-3,TGTGCCATCAGTGAAAGGGGTCTTGCAGGGAGCTCCTACAATGAGCAGTTCTTC,CAISERGLAGSSYNEQFF
TRBJ1-3,14,once,TRBD1,TRBV28,TGTGCCAGCAGCCTAACAGGGGCTGGAAACACCATATATTTT,CASSLTGAGNTIYF
TRBJ2-5,15,NA,NA,TRBV4-1,TGCGCCAGCAGCCCGGAGGACAGTTCGAGGGAGACCCAGTACTTC,CASSPEDSSRETQYF
TRBJ1-2,15,NA,TRBD1,TRBV6-5,TGTGCCAGCACTCGAGGAGGAAGGGGGCACTATGGCTACACCTTC,CASTRGGRGHYGYTF
TRBJ2-7,14,NA,NA,TRBV6-2/TRBV6-3,TGTGCCAGCAGCCGCGGAGGAGGGAGGTACGAGCAGTACTTC,CASSRGGGRYEQYF
TRBJ2-2,18,NA,TRBD2,TRBV28,TGTGCCAGCAGTTTATCTTCAGGACTAGCGGGAGTTAGCGGGGAGCTGTTTTTT,CASSLSSGLAGVSGELFF
TRBJ2-7,17,NA,NA,TRBV5-1,TGCGCCAGCAGCTTGAGTCCAGGAGGACGGCTCGAACACGAGCAGTACTTC,CASSLSPGGRLEHEQYF
TRBJ1-2,14,NA,NA,TRBV25-1,TGTGCCAGCAGTGGGCTGGGGCTGAACTATGGCTACACCTTC,CASSGLGLNYGYTF
TRBJ1-4,16,NA,NA,TRBV7-9,TGTGCCAGCAGCTCAGGAGTGTCGTGGGATAATGAAAAACTGTTTTTT,CASSSGVSWDNEKLFF
TRBJ1-1,13,NA,NA,TRBV6-5,TGTGCCAGCCAGACTTTAGTTACCACTGAAGCTTTCTTT,CASQTLVTTEAFF
TRBJ2-2,12,NA,NA,TRBV27,TGTGCCAGCAGAGGGAGTCCCGGGGAGCTGTTTTTT,CASRGSPGELFF
TRBJ2-5,16,NA,TRBD2,TRBV19,TGTGCCAGTAGTCCCCAACTAGCGGGGTGGCAAGAGACCCAGTACTTC,CASSPQLAGWQETQYF